The 6 T cell receptor beta chains given below trace back to one sample, sequenced in a study of cytotoxic CD8 clonotypes in ibrutinib-treated CLL. Clones were sequenced by immunoSEQ multiplex PCR, and TCRdb holds only the in-frame ones, with some missing. The data show just under 70,000 clones, with around 65% seen just once and 4.5% to 6% held by the top ten. Source: PBMCs, taken after 12 months of ibrutinib treatment. Receptors originate from a human donor with chronic lymphocytic leukemia.

The V and J genes are TRBV6-6 and TRBJ2-5; TRBD1 is a possible D gene (8 bases). Germline CDR1 reads MNHNY; CDR2 reads SVGAGI (reference sequence). V gave up 6 bases and J gave up 4 bases, with 18 bases separating them. This CDR3 has 15 amino acids. The CDR3: CASRKQGGGLETQYF. The CDR3 DNA is TGTGCCAGCAGAAAACAGGGGGGAGGGTTAGAGACCCAGTACTTC.

The chain joins TRBV7-9 to TRBJ2-7, with TRBD1 matching 7 bases. This CDR3 comprises 14 residues. V lost 6 bases and J lost 3; bases outside the gene matches: 8. The germline gives CDR1 SEHNR, CDR2 FQNEAQ (reference sequence). DNA of the CDR3: TGTGCCAGCAGACCGAAGACAGGGCACTACGAGCAGTACTTC. It specifies CASRPKTGHYEQYF.

The chain links TRBV2 to TRBJ1-1; D uncertain. The V gene's germline CDR1 is SNHLY and CDR2 FYNNEI. The CDR3 runs to 14 residues. The V end was cut by 5 bases, the J end by 0 bases, with 10 bases between. The CDR3 DNA reads TGTGCCAGCAGTTTTGAGGCCGTGAACACTGAAGCTTTCTTT. This encodes CASSFEAVNTEAFF.

This chain joins TRBV10-3 and TRBJ2-1, with a tentative D call TRBD2 (5 bases). The CDR3 length is 17 residues. Germline CDR1 and CDR2: ENHRY and SYGVKD. V lost 2 bases and J 5 bases, leaving 19 bases between the germline ends. The CDR3 bases are TGTGCCATCAGTGAGGCGGGTAGGGCAAGTAAGAACAATGAGCAGTTCTTC. Protein sequence: CAISEAGRASKNNEQFF.

The chain couples TRBV2 to TRBJ1-4; TRBD1 aligns across 8 bases. Germline values: CDR1 SNHLY, CDR2 FYNNEI. This CDR3 has 15 residues. The V and J ends lost 6 bases and 1 base, in that order; junction bases with no gene match: 4. The CDR3: CASSAGGITNEKLFF. The DNA of the CDR3 is TGTGCCAGCAGCGCAGGGGGCATAACTAATGAAAAACTGTTTTTT.

This sequence joins TRBV5-1 and TRBJ2-7; 8 bases align to TRBD1. Germline CDR1 reads SGHRS; CDR2 reads YFSETQ. Trimming cost V 5 bases and J 3 bases; bases outside gene matches: 10. This CDR3 has 15 residues. The CDR3 DNA is TGCGCCAGCAGTAAAGAGCGACAGGGGAACTACGAGCAGTACTTC. Its translation is CASSKERQGNYEQYF.